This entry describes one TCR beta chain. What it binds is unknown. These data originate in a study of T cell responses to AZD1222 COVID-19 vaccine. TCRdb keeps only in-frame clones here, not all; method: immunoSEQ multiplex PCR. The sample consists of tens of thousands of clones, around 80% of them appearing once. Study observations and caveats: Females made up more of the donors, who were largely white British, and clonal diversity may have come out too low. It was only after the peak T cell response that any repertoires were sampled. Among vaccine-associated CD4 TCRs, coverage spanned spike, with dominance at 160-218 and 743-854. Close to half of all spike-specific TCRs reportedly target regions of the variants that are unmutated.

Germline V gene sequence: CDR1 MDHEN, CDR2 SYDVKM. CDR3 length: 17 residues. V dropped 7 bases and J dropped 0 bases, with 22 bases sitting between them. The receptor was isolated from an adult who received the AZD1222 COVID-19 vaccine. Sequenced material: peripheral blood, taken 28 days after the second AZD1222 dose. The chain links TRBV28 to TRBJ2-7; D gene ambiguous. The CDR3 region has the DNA TGTGCCAGCACCGATCCCGCGGCTACCCAAGGCTCCTACGAGCAGTACTTC. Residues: CASTDPAATQGSYEQYF.